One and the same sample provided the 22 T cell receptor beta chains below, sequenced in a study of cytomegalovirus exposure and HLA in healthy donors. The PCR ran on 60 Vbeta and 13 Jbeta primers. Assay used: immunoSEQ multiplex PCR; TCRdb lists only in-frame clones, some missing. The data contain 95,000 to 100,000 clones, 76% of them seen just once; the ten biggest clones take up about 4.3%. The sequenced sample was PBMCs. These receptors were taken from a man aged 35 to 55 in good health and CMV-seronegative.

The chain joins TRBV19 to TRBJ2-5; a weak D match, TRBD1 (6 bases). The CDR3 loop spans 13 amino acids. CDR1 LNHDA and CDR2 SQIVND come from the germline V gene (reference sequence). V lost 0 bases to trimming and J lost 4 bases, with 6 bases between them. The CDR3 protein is CASSIDRGETQYF. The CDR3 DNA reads TGTGCCAGTAGTATAGACAGGGGAGAGACCCAGTACTTC.

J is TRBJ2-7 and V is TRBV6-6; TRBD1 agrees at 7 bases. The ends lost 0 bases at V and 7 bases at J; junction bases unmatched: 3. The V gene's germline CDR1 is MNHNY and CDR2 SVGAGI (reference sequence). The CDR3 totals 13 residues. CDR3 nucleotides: TGTGCCAGCAGTTACTCGTCAGGGGGTGAGCAGTACGTC. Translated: CASSYSSGGEQYV.

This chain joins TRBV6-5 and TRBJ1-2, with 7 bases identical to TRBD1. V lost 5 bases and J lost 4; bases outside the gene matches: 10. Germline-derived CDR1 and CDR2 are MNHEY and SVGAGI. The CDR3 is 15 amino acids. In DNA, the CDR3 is TGTGCCAGCAGTCGAGACAGGGAAGTTTTCTATGGCTACACCTTC. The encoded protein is CASSRDREVFYGYTF.

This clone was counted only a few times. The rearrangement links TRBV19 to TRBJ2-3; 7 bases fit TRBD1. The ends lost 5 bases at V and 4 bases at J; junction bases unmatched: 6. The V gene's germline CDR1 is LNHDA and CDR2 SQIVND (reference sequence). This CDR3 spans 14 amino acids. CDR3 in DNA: TGTGCCAGTAGTCCCGGACAGGCGTCAGATACGCAGTATTTT. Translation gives CASSPGQASDTQYF.

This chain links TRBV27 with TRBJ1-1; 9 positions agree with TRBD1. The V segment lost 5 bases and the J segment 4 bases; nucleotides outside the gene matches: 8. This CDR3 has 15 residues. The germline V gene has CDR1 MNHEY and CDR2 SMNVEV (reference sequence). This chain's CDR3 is CASSIRQGGSTEAFF. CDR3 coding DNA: TGTGCCAGCAGTATACGACAGGGGGGGAGCACTGAAGCTTTCTTT.

The CDR3 reads CASSVGGSLNEKLFF. CDR3 bases: TGTGCCAGCAGCGTAGGCGGCAGTTTAAATGAAAAACTGTTTTTT. V usage is TRBV9 and J usage is TRBJ1-4, with D unclear. The germline CDR1 and CDR2 sequences are SGDLS and YYNGEE. The V end was cut by 0 bases, the J end by 5 bases, with 11 bases between. This CDR3 has 15 amino acids.

The CDR3 is CASSPGTYNTEAFF. CDR3 bases: TGTGCCAGCAGTCCCGGGACATACAACACTGAAGCTTTCTTT. This chain links TRBV6-5 with TRBJ1-1; a possible D gene is TRBD1 (6 bases). Trimming took 5 bases from V and 2 from J, leaving 12 bases between them. Per germline, CDR1 MNHEY and CDR2 SVGAGI. The CDR3 is 14 amino acids.

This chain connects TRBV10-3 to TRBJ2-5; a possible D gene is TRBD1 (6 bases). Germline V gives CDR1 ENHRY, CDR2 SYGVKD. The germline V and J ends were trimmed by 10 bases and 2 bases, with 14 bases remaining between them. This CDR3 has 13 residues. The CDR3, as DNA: TGTGCCACCCTCGGGGACATTCAAGAGACCCAGTACTTC. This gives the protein CATLGDIQETQYF.

The CDR3 spells CASSLSIYRGDDETQYF. For the CDR3, the DNA is TGTGCCAGCAGCTTGAGTATCTACAGGGGGGACGACGAGACCCAGTACTTC. The V and J genes are TRBV5-6 and TRBJ2-5; 8 bases align to TRBD1. The CDR3 contains 17 residues. The ends lost 1 base at V and 5 bases at J; junction bases unmatched: 13. Germline V CDR1 and CDR2: SGHDT, YYEEEE.

CDR3 residues: CASSYSVGNTIYF. For the CDR3, the DNA is TGTGCCAGCAGTTACTCCGTTGGAAACACCATATATTTT. The V call is TRBV6-5, the J call TRBJ1-3, with D unclear. Germline CDR1 MNHEY, CDR2 SVGAGI. Deletions cut 0 bases from V and 3 bases from J, with 3 bases between. The CDR3 spans 13 residues.

In DNA, the CDR3 is TGTGCCAGTAGTATAGCCAGGGTAACAGATACGCAGTATTTT. This gives the protein CASSIARVTDTQYF. The chain uses TRBV19 and TRBJ2-3; a weak D match, TRBD1 (5 bases). CDR3 length: 14 residues. The germline gives CDR1 LNHDA, CDR2 SQIVND (reference sequence). The V end lost 1 base, the J end lost 3 bases, and 8 bases lay between the germline ends.

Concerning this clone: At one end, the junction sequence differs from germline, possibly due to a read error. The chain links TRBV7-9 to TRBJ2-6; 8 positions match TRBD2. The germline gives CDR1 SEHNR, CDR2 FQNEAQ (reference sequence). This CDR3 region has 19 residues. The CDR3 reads CSSSFPSGGPFSGANVLTF. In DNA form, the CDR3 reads TGTTCCAGCAGCTTCCCCAGCGGGGGCCCATTCTCTGGGGCCAACGTCCTGACTTTC.

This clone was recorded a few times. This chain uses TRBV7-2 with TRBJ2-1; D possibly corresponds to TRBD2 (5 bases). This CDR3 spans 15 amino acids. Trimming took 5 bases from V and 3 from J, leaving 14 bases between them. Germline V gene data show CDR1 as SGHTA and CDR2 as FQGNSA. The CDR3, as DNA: TGTGCCAGCAGCCCCGGGAACTGGGTCTACAATGAGCAGTTCTTC. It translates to CASSPGNWVYNEQFF. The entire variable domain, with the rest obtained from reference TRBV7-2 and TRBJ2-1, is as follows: GAGVSQSPSNKVTEKGKDVELRCDPISGHTALYWYRQSLGQGLEFLIYFQGNSAPDKSGLPSDRFSAERTGGSVSTLTIQRTQQEDSAVYLCASSPGNWVYNEQFFGPGTRLTVL.

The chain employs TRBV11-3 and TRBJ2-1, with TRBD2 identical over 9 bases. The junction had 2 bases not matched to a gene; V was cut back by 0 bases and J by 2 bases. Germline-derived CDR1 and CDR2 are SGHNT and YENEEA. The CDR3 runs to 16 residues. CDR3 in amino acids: CASSLDGGGAYNEQFF. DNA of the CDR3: TGTGCCAGCAGCTTAGATGGCGGGGGGGCCTACAATGAGCAGTTCTTC.

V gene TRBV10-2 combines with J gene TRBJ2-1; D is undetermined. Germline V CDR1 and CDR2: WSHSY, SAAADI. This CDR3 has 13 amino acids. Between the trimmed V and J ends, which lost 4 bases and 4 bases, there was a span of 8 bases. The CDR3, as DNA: TGCGCCAGCAGTGCTTCACTATACAATGAGCAGTTCTTC. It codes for CASSASLYNEQFF.

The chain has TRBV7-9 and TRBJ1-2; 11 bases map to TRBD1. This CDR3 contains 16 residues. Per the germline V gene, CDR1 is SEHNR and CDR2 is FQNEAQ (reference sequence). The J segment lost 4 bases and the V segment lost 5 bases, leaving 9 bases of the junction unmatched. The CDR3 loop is CASSPEGQGVLYGYTF. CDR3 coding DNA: TGTGCCAGCAGCCCCGAGGGACAGGGGGTCCTCTATGGCTACACCTTC.

The CDR3 reads CSAAFWGDGTYEQYF. In DNA form, the CDR3 reads TGCAGCGCTGCTTTCTGGGGGGACGGGACCTACGAGCAGTACTTC. The rearrangement joins TRBV29-1 to TRBJ2-7; D perhaps matches TRBD2 (6 bases). V lost 7 bases to trimming and J lost 2 bases, with 21 bases between them. This CDR3 comprises 15 residues. Germline V gene sequence: CDR1 SQVTM, CDR2 ANQGSEA.

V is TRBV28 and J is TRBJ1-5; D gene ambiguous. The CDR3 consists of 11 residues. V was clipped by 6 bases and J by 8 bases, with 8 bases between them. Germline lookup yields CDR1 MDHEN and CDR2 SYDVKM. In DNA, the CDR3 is TGTGCCAGCAGCCGGGAGGAGCCCCAGCATTTT. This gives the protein CASSREEPQHF.

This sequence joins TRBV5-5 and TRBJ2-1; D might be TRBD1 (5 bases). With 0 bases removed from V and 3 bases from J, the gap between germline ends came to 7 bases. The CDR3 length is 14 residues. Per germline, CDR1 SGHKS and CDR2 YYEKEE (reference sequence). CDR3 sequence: CASSLGQLYNEQFF. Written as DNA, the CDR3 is TGTGCCAGCAGCTTGGGACAGCTCTACAATGAGCAGTTCTTC.

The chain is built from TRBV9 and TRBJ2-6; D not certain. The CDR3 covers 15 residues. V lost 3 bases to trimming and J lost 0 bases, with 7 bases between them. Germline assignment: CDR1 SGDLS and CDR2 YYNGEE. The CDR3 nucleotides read TGTGCCAGCAGCGGGCCTAGCTCTGGGGCCAACGTCCTGACTTTC. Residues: CASSGPSSGANVLTF. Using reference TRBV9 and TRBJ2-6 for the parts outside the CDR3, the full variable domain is DSGVTQTPKHLITATGQRVTLRCSPRSGDLSVYWYQQSLDQGLQFLIQYYNGEERAKGNILERFSAQQFPDLHSELNLSSLELGDSALYFCASSGPSSGANVLTFGAGSRLTVL.

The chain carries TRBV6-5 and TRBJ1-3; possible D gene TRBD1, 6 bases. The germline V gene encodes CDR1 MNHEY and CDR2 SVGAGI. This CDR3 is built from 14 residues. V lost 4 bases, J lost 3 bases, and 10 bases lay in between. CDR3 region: CASSFDRIGNTIYF. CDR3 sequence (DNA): TGTGCCAGCAGTTTCGACAGGATTGGAAACACCATATATTTT.

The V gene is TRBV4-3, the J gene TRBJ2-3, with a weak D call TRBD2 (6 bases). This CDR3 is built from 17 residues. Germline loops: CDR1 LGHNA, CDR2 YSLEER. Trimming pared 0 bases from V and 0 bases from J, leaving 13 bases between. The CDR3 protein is CASSQDSGRPSTDTQYF. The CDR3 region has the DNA TGCGCCAGCAGCCAAGATAGCGGCAGACCAAGCACAGATACGCAGTATTTT.